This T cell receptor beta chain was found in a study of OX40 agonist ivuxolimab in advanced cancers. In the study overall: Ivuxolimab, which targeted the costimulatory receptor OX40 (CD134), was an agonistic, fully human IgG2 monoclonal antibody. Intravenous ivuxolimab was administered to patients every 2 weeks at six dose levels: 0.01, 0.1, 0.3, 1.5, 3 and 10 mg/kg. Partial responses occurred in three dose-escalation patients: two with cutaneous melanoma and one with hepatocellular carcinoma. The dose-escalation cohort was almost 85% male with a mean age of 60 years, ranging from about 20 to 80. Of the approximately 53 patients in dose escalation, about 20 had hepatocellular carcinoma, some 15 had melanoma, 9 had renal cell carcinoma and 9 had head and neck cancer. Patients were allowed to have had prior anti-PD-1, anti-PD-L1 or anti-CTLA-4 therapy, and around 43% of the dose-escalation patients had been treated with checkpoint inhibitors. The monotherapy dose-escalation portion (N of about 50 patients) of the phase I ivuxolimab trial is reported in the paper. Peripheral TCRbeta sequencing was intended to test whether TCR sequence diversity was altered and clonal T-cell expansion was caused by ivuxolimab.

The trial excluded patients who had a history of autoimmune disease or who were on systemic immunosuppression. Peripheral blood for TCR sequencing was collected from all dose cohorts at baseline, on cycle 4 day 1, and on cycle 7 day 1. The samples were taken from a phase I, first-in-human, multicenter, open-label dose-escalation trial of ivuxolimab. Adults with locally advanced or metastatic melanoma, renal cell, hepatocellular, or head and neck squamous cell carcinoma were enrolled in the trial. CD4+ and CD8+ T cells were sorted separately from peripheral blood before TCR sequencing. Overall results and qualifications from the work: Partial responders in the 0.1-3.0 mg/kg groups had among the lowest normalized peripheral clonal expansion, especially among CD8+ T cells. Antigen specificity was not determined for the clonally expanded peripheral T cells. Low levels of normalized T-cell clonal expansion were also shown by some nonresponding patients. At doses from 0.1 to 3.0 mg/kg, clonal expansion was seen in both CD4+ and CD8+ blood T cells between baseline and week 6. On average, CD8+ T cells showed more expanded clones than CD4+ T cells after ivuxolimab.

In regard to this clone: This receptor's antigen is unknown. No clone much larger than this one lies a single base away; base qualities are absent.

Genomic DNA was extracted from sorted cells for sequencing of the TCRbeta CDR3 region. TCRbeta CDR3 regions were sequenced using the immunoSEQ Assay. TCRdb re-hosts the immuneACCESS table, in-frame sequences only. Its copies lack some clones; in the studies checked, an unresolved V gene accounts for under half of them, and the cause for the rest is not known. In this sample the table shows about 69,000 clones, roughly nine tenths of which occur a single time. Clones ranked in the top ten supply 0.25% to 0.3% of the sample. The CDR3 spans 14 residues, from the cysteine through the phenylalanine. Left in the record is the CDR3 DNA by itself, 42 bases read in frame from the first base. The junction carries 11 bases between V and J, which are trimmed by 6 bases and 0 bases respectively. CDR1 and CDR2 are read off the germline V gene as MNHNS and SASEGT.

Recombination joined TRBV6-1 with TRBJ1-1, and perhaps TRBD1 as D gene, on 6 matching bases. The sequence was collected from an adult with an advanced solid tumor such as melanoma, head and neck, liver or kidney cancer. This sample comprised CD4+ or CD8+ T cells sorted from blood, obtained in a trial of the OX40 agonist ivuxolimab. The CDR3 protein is CASRERGMNTEAFF. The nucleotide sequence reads TGTGCCAGCAGGGAAAGGGGGATGAACACTGAAGCTTTCTTT.